Below, 6 T cell receptor beta chains from the same sample are listed, as sequenced in a study of RUNX1 and TCR beta rearrangement in T-cell leukemia. TCR beta DJ and VDJ rearrangements were read by next generation amplicon sequencing. TCRdb independently ran MiXCR on the PCR reads; one entry per CDR3 protein. This table has hundreds of distinct CDR3 sequences, almost 30% appearing once. Sequencing was done on a sample of blood. These receptors were collected from a male donor with T-cell acute lymphoblastic leukemia.

Written as DNA, the CDR3 is TGTGCCAGCCAGAGGGCGGGTCAAGGGGGGCATCAGCCCCAGCATTTT. As protein: CASQRAGQGGHQPQHF. The rearrangement joins TRBV27 to TRBJ1-5; D might be TRBD1 (6 bases). Germline V gene data show CDR1 as MNHEY and CDR2 as SMNVEV (reference sequence). This CDR3 region has 16 residues. Trimming left V 8 bases short and J 5 bases short, with 22 bases between.

CDR3 region: CSAEVAPNYGYTF. In DNA form, the CDR3 reads TGCAGTGCGGAAGTCGCCCCTAACTATGGCTACACCTTC. The chain joins TRBV20-1 to TRBJ1-2; D is ambiguous. Trimming took 6 bases from V and 0 from J, leaving 11 bases between them. Per germline, CDR1 DFQATT and CDR2 SNEGSKA (reference sequence). The CDR3 is made up of 13 amino acids.

About this clonotype: This may come from a read error, since a much larger clone is one base off. The chain combines TRBV6-6 with TRBJ1-5, with D perhaps TRBD1 (6 bases). In germline, CDR1 is MNHNY, CDR2 SVGAGI (reference sequence). V was trimmed by 2 bases and J by 3 bases, leaving 11 bases between them. The CDR3 sequence is 15 residues long. The CDR3 reads CASSYPGTPNQPQHF. The CDR3 bases are TGTGCCAGCAGTTACCCAGGGACACCCAATCAGCCCCAGCATTTT.

This clonotype was detected only a few times. The chain joins TRBV14 to TRBJ2-7; D is uncertain. Trimming took off 1 base at V and 9 bases at J, with 10 bases between the two ends. The germline gives CDR1 SGHDN, CDR2 FVKESK. This CDR3 is 12 amino acids long. The CDR3 loop reads CASSQVSARQYF. CDR3 bases: TGTGCCAGCAGCCAAGTATCGGCACGGCAGTACTTC.

To note about this clonotype: The junction departs from the called germline gene at one end, perhaps through a read error. J is TRBJ2-7 and V is TRBV27; D perhaps matches TRBD1 (5 bases). This CDR3 has 13 amino acids. CDR1 and CDR2 (germline): MNHEY, SMNVEV (reference sequence). The CDR3 DNA reads TGTGCCAACAGTTTATCGACAGAGTACGAGCAGTACTTC. It encodes CANSLSTEYEQYF.

This sequence joins TRBV4-3 and TRBJ1-6, with a tentative D call TRBD1 (5 bases). Trimming removed 4 bases from V and 11 bases from J, with 9 bases in between. Germline V gives CDR1 LGHNA, CDR2 YSLEER. This CDR3 has 12 residues. The CDR3 bases are TGCGCCAGCAGCCTGGGGGGTGCACCCCTCCACTTT. Protein sequence: CASSLGGAPLHF.